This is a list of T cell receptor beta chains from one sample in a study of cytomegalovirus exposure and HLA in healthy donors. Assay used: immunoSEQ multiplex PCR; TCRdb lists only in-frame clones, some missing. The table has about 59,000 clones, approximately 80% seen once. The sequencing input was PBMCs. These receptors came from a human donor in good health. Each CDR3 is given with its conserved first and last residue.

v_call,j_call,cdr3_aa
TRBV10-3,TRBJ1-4,CAISEGQGGEKLFF
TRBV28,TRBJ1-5,CASIPWSWRENSNQPQHF
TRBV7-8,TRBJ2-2,CASSLALQIPGELFF
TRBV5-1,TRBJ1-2,CASSLDRGSYGYTF
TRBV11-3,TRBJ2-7,CASSLGSSGSYEQYF
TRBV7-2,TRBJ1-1,CASSLARWGRLGTEAFF
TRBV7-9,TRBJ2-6,CASSASGTGANVLTF
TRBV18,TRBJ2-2,CASSPVGEVTGELFF
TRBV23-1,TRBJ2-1,CASRGQGDGMELAGPPSYNEQFF
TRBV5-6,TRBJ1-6,CASSTRDSSYNSPLHF
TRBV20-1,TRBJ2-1,CSALDYPEQFF
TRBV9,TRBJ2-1,CASTVAGGYNEQFF
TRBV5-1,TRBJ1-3,CASSLAAGQGTGNTIYF